Described below is a single TCR beta chain sequence and its context. Patients in Seattle were enrolled during active infection, then followed longitudinally. This specimen comes from a study of blood T cell repertoires in COVID-19. Study-level information: The analysed material was cDNA or gDNA that came from T cells, B-cell-depleted T cells, or PBMCs.

Per the original data handling: Using reference gene primer amplification, nucleated cell counts were estimated. This table comes from immunoSEQ multiplex PCR, and its TCRdb copy is limited to in-frame clones, with some not included. V, J and clone size were drawn from that table, and D and trimming were deduced from the DNA. The data show about 160,000 clones, 92% seen once. The receptor comes from a man aged 30 to 39 with COVID-19, enrolled during active disease. The sample was peripheral blood.

The CDR3 is CASSQALAGVGETQYF. In DNA, the CDR3 is TGTGCCAGCAGCCAAGCTTTAGCGGGAGTAGGAGAGACCCAGTACTTC. The chain carries TRBV3-1 (or the pseudogene TRBV3-2) and TRBJ2-5, with TRBD2 matching 9 bases. Germline V gives CDR1 LGHDT, CDR2 YNNKEL (reference sequence). The junction had 7 bases not matched to a gene; V was cut back by 1 base and J by 4 bases. The CDR3 loop spans 16 amino acids.